Presented here are 20 T cell receptor beta chains from one specimen sequenced in a study of metastatic and nonmetastatic thyroid tumors. Each patient came to thyroid surgery without any prior treatment (of any kind). Using MiXCR, TCRdb reanalyzed the PCR reads. The sample has approximately 38,000 clones; approximately 16% are singletons. The material sequenced was blood. These receptors were obtained from a female donor with papillary thyroid cancer or a benign thyroid nodule (not recorded which). Some clones in this sample may be carry-over from other donors' samples.

The chain has TRBV11-2 and TRBJ2-7; D is perhaps TRBD2 (5 bases). Germline CDR1 reads SGHAT; CDR2 reads FQNNGV. The CDR3 spans 15 residues. V was cut by 4 bases and J by 4 bases, with 17 bases left in between. In DNA form, the CDR3 reads TGTGCCAGCAGCTACCCCCGGACTGGGAGTTACGAGCAGTACTTC. Encoded protein: CASSYPRTGSYEQYF.

The genes are TRBV10-3 and TRBJ1-1, with D possibly TRBD1 on 6 matching bases. This CDR3 has 14 amino acids. The V gene lost 4 bases and the J gene lost 4 bases, with 13 bases spanning the gap. Per the germline V gene, CDR1 is ENHRY and CDR2 is SYGVKD. The CDR3 is CAISVNRESTEAFF. The CDR3 bases are TGTGCCATCAGTGTGAACAGGGAGAGCACTGAAGCTTTCTTT.

At least ten counts were recorded for this clone. This chain joins TRBV10-3 and TRBJ2-1, with D uncertain. This CDR3 has 14 amino acids. CDR1 ENHRY and CDR2 SYGVKD come from the germline V gene. V was cut by 6 bases and J by 0 bases, with 9 bases left in between. This CDR3 is CAISPSSSYNEQFF. The DNA of the CDR3 is TGTGCCATCAGCCCCTCTAGCTCCTACAATGAGCAGTTCTTC.

This clone was counted between two and nine times. The gene calls are TRBV6-5 and TRBJ1-5; D remains unclear. With 0 bases removed from V and 7 bases from J, the gap between germline ends came to 7 bases. Germline CDR1 MNHEY, CDR2 SVGAGI. The CDR3 is 13 amino acids. The CDR3 reads CASSYSSGQPQHF. The CDR3, as DNA: TGTGCCAGCAGTTACTCCTCGGGACAGCCCCAGCATTTT.

The CDR3 region has the DNA TGTGCCAGCATCCGACTAGCGGGAGCGCCCCGTGAGCAGTTCTTC. This translates into CASIRLAGAPREQFF. This chain uses TRBV6-1 with TRBJ2-1, with 12 nucleotides matching TRBD2. This CDR3 has 15 residues. Germline V gene lookup returns CDR1 MNHNS and CDR2 SASEGT. The ends lost 7 bases at V and 9 bases at J; junction bases unmatched: 10.

This clone has a count of ten or more. Other DNA sequences in this specimen translate into the identical CDR3. The CDR3 loop is CASSQGGGSPLHF. The CDR3 nucleotides read TGTGCCAGCAGCCAAGGAGGAGGCTCACCCCTCCACTTT. The chain uses TRBV3-1 and TRBJ1-6; D is unclear. Germline V gene data show CDR1 as LGHDT and CDR2 as YNNKEL (reference sequence). The V and J ends lost 1 base and 10 bases respectively, with 8 bases between them. The CDR3 has 13 residues. The full variable domain, completed using reference TRBV3-1 and TRBJ1-6, is DTAVSQTPKYLVTQMGNDKSIKCEQNLGHDTMYWYKQDSKKFLKIMFSYNNKELIINETVPNRFSPKSPDKAHLNLHINSLELGDSAVYFCASSQGGGSPLHFGNGTRLTVT.

Only a few counts were recorded for this clone. The rearrangement links TRBV6-1 to TRBJ1-3, with D unclear. V was trimmed by 6 bases and J by 6 bases, leaving 12 bases between them. The germline V gene encodes CDR1 MNHNS and CDR2 SASEGT. CDR3 length equals 13 residues. The chain's CDR3 is CASSAIGLNTIYF. The CDR3 DNA reads TGTGCCAGCAGCGCCATCGGTTTAAACACCATATATTTT.

This chain uses TRBV9 with TRBJ2-1, with TRBD2 matching 7 bases. The V and J ends lost 4 bases and 3 bases, in that order; junction bases with no gene match: 10. CDR1 is SGDLS and CDR2 is YYNGEE in the germline V gene. CDR3 length: 16 amino acids. The CDR3 loop is CASSPRWAGDYNEQFF. CDR3 sequence (DNA): TGTGCCAGCAGCCCCCGATGGGCGGGAGACTACAATGAGCAGTTCTTC.

This clone appeared a few times. One end of the junction fails to match germline, which may point to a read error. V usage is TRBV7-7 and J usage is TRBJ2-1; 7 bases line up with TRBD1. Looked up from germline, CDR1 is SSHAT and CDR2 is FNYEAQ (reference sequence). CDR3 size: 15 residues. CDR3 nucleotide sequence: TGTGCTAGCAGCTTAACACCTCAGACAGGGAATGAGCAGTTCTTC. Residues: CASSLTPQTGNEQFF.

This rearrangement joins TRBV28 to TRBJ1-2; the D gene is possibly TRBD1 (6 bases). CDR1 MDHEN and CDR2 SYDVKM come from the germline V gene. V was pared by 5 bases and J by 4 bases, with 14 bases between. This CDR3 comprises 14 residues. The DNA of the CDR3 is TGTGCCAGCAGTCGGGGGAGAGGGGGCTATGGCTACACCTTC. This codes for CASSRGRGGYGYTF.

This clone was detected many times. The V call is TRBV5-1, the J call TRBJ2-2; D unresolved. This CDR3 is built from 16 residues. Germline V gene data show CDR1 as SGHRS and CDR2 as YFSETQ. The V end was cut by 6 bases, the J end by 0 bases, with 15 bases between. CDR3 sequence (DNA): TGCGCCAGCAATAGGGCAGGCGATACGAACACCGGGGAGCTGTTTTTT. Amino acids: CASNRAGDTNTGELFF.

The rearrangement uses TRBV7-8 and TRBJ2-2; 7 bases agree with TRBD2. The CDR3 contains 15 residues. V lost 3 bases, J lost 5 bases, and 6 bases stayed unmatched. Germline V gene lookup returns CDR1 SGHVS and CDR2 FQNEAQ. The CDR3 nucleotides read TGTGCCAGCAGCTTGTGTACTAGCGTTACCGGGGAGCTGTTTTTT. Its translation is CASSLCTSVTGELFF. The full variable domain, with the rest looked up from reference TRBV7-8 and TRBJ2-2, is GAGVSQSPRYKVAKRGQDVALRCDPISGHVSLFWYQQALGQGPEFLTYFQNEAQLDKSGLPSDRFFAERPEGSVSTLKIQRTQQEDSAVYLCASSLCTSVTGELFFGEGSRLTVL.

Ten or more counts support this clone. The genes are TRBV28 and TRBJ1-6, with D maybe TRBD1 (6 bases). CDR1 is MDHEN, CDR2 SYDVKM, per germline. The V and J ends lost 1 base and 5 bases respectively, with 15 bases between them. The CDR3 consists of 17 residues. The CDR3 spells CASSLSGGLINNSPLHF. The CDR3 bases are TGTGCCAGCAGTTTATCCGGGGGCCTAATCAATAATTCACCCCTCCACTTT.

This clone appeared many times. V and J are TRBV7-2 and TRBJ2-5; D may be TRBD1 (5 bases). V lost 5 bases and J 13 bases, leaving 14 bases between the germline ends. The CDR3 is made up of 11 amino acids. Germline values: CDR1 SGHTA, CDR2 FQGNSA. Written as DNA, the CDR3 is TGTGCCAGCAGCCCTGGACACGCCCGGTACTTC. This sequence encodes CASSPGHARYF.

This clone was recorded at least ten times. The chain carries TRBV12-5 and TRBJ2-6; D gene uncertain. V lost 4 bases and J 4 bases, leaving 5 bases between the germline ends. Per germline, CDR1 LGHNT and CDR2 FRNRAP. The CDR3 covers 13 residues. The CDR3 reads CASGSLGANVLTF. In DNA, the CDR3 is TGTGCTAGTGGTTCCCTCGGGGCCAACGTCCTGACTTTC.

This clone was observed a few times. The chain uses TRBV15 and TRBJ1-2; 9 bases fit TRBD1. Germline CDR1 LNHNV, CDR2 YYDKDF (reference sequence). V gave up 2 bases and J gave up 4 bases; unmatched junction bases: 5. CDR3 length: 15 residues. The DNA for the CDR3 is TGTGCCACCAGCAGACAACAGGGGGCGGTCTATGGCTACACCTTC. Encoded protein: CATSRQQGAVYGYTF.

This clone was picked up many times. This chain joins TRBV9 and TRBJ1-1; D not certain. This CDR3 is built from 15 residues. Germline CDR1 SGDLS, CDR2 YYNGEE. Trimming left V 5 bases short and J 0 bases short, with 14 bases between. The CDR3 region has the DNA TGTGCCAGCAGACCCGAAGGTGGTTTGAACACTGAAGCTTTCTTT. It translates to CASRPEGGLNTEAFF.

This clone was observed a few times. The V gene is TRBV6-1, the J gene TRBJ2-7; D is perhaps TRBD2 (5 bases). V shed 6 bases and J shed 1 base, with 13 bases lying between them. CDR1 is MNHNS and CDR2 is SASEGT in the germline V gene. CDR3 length: 14 amino acids. CDR3 sequence: CASSLEAGSYEQYF. DNA for the CDR3: TGTGCCAGCAGCTTGGAGGCCGGTTCCTACGAGCAGTACTTC.

The count of this clone is one. The V call is TRBV20-1, the J call TRBJ2-1; a weak D match, TRBD2 (5 bases). Between the trimmed V and J ends, which lost 6 bases and 0 bases, there was a span of 12 bases. CDR3 length equals 14 residues. CDR1 is DFQATT, CDR2 SNEGSKA, per germline (reference sequence). The CDR3 DNA sequence: TGCAGTGCGACGGGGTACCGCTCCTACAATGAGCAGTTCTTC. Translated: CSATGYRSYNEQFF.

Sample share makes this clone medium-sized. DNA of the CDR3: TGTGCCAGCAGTGACGAAGGAGCTTTCTTT. Translating gives CASSDEGAFF. The chain links TRBV6-1 to TRBJ1-1; D is unresolved. Germline assignment: CDR1 MNHNS and CDR2 SASEGT. The CDR3 extends over 10 amino acids. With 3 bases removed from V and 10 bases from J, the gap between germline ends came to 6 bases.